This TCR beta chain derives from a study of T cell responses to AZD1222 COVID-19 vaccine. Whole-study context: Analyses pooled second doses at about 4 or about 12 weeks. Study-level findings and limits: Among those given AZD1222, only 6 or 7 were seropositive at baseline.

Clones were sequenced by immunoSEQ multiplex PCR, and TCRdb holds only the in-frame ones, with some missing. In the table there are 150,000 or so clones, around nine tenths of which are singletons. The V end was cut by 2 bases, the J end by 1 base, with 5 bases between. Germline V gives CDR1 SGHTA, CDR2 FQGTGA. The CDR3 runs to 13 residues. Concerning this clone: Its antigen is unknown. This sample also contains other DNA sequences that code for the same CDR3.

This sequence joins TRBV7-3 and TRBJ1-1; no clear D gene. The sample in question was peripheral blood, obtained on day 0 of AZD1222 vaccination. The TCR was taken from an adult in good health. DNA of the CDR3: TGTGCCAGCAGCTTATCGGCGAACACTGAAGCTTTCTTT. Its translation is CASSLSANTEAFF.